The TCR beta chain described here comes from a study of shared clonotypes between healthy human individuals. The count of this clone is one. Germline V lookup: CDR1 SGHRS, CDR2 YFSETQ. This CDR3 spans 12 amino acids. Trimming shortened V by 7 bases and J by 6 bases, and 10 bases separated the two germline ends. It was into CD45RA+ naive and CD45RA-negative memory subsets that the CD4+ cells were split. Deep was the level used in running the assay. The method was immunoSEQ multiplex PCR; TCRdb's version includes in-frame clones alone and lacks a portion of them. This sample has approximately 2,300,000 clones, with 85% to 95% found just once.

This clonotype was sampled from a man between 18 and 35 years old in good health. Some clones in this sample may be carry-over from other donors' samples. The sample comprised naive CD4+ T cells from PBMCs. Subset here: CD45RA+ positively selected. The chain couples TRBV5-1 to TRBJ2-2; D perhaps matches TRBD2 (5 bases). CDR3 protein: CASLSGSGELFF. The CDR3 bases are TGCGCCAGCTTAAGCGGATCCGGGGAGCTGTTTTTT.